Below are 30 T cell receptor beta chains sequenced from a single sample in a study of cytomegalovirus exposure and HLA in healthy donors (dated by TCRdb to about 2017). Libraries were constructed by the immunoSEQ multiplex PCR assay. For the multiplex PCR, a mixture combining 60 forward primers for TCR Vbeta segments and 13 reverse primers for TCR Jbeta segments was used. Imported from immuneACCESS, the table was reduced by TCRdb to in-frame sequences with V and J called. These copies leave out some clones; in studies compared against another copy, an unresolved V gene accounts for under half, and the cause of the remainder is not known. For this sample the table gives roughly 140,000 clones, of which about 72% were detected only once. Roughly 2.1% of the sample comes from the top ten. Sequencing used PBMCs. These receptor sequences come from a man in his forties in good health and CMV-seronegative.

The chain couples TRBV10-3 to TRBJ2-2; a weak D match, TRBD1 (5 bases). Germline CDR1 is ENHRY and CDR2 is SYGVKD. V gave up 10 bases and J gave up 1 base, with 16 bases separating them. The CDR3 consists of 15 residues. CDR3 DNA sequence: TGTGCCACCCGGCCTCAAGGGGTGAACACCGGGGAGCTGTTTTTT. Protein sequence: CATRPQGVNTGELFF.

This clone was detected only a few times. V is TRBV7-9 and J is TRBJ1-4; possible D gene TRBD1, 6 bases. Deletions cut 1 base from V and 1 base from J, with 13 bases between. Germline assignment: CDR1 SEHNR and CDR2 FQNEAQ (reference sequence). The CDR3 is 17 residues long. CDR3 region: CASSLVGRGRTNEKLFF. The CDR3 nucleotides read TGTGCCAGCAGCTTAGTCGGGAGGGGGAGAACTAATGAAAAACTGTTTTTT. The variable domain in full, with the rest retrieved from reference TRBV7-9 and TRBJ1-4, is DTGVSQNPRHKITKRGQNVTFRCDPISEHNRLYWYRQTLGQGPEFLTYFQNEAQLEKSRLLSDRFSAERPKGSFSTLEIQRTEQGDSAMYLCASSLVGRGRTNEKLFFGSGTQLSVL.

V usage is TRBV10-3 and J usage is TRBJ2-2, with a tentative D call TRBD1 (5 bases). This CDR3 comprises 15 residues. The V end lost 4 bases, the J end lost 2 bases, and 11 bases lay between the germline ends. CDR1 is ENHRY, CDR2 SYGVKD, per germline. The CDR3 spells CAISGAGSNTGELFF. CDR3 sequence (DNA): TGTGCCATCAGTGGCGCAGGGTCAAACACCGGGGAGCTGTTTTTT.

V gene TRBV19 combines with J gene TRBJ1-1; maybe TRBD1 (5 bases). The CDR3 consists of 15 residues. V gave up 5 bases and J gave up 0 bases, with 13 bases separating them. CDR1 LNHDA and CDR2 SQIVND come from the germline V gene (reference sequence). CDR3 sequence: CASSPSAGLNTEAFF. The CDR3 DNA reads TGTGCCAGTAGTCCCTCTGCAGGGTTGAACACTGAAGCTTTCTTT.

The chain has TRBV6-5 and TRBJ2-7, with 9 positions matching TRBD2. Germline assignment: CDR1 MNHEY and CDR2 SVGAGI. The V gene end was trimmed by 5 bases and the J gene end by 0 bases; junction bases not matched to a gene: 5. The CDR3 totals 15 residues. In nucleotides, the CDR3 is TGTGCCAGCAGTGCGGGAGGGGACACCTCCTACGAGCAGTACTTC. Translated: CASSAGGDTSYEQYF.

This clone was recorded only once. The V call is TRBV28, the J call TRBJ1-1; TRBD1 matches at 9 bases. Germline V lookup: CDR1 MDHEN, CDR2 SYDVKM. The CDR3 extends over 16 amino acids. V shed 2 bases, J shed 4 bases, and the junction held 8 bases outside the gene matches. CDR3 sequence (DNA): TGTGCCAGCAGTTTAGACAGGGGGTTGGGTATCACTGAAGCTTTCTTT. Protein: CASSLDRGLGITEAFF.

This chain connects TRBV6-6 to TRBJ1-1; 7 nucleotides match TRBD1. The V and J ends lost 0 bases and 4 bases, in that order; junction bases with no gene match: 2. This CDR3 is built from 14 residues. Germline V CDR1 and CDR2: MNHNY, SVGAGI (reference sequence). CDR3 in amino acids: CASSYSPGGTEAFF. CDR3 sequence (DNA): TGTGCCAGCAGTTACTCACCAGGGGGCACTGAAGCTTTCTTT.

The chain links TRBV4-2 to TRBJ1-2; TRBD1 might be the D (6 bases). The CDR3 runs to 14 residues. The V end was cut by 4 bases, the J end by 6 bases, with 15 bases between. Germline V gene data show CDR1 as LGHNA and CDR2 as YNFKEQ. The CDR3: CASSPRGDPHGYTF. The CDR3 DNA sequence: TGTGCCAGCAGCCCCAGGGGCGACCCGCATGGCTACACCTTC.

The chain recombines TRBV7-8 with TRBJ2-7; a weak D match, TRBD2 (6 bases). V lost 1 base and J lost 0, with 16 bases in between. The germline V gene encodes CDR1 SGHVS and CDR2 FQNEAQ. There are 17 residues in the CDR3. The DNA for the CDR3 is TGTGCCAGCAGCTTAGTAAGGACTATCTCGAGCTCCTACGAGCAGTACTTC. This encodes CASSLVRTISSSYEQYF.

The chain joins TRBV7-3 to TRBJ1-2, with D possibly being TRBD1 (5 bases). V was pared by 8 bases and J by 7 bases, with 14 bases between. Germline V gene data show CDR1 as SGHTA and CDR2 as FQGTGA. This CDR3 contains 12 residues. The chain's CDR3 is CASGVRGGGYTF. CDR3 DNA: TGTGCCAGCGGCGTTAGGGGCGGTGGCTACACCTTC.

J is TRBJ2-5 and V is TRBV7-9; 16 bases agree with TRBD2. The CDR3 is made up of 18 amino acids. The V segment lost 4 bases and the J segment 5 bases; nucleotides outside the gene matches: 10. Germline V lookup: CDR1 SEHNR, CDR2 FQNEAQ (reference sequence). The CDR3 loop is CASSSQPGLAGGHETQYF. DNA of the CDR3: TGTGCCAGCAGCTCCCAACCGGGACTAGCGGGAGGGCACGAGACCCAGTACTTC.

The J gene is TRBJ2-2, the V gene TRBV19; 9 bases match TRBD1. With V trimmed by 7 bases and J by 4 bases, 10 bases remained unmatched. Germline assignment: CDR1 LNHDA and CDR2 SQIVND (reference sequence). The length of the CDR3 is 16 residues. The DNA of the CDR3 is TGTGCCAGTACCCGGGACAGGGAATACCCCACCGGGGAGCTGTTTTTT. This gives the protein CASTRDREYPTGELFF.

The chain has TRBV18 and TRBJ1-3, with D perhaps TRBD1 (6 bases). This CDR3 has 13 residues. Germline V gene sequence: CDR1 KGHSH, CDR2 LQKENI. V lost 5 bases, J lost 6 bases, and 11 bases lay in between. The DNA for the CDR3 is TGTGCCAGCTCAAATGGACAGAAAAACACCATATATTTT. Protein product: CASSNGQKNTIYF.

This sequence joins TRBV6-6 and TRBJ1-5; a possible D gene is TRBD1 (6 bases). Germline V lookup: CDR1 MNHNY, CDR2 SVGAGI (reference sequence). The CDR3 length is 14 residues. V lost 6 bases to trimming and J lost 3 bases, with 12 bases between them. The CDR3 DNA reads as TGTGCCAGCAGGTCCGGGGGGGCCAATCAGCCCCAGCATTTT. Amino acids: CASRSGGANQPQHF.

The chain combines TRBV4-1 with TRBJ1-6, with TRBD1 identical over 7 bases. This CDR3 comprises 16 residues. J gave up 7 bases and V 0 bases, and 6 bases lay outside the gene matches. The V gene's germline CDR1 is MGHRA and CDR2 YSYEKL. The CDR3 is CASSQEGTGVNSPLHF. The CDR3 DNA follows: TGCGCCAGCAGCCAAGAGGGAACAGGGGTGAATTCACCCCTCCACTTT.

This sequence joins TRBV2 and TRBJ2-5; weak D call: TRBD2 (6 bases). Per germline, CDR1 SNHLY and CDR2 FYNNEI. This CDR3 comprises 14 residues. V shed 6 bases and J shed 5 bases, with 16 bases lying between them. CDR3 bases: TGTGCCAGCAGGGTCGGGAGAGAGTTGGAGACCCAGTACTTC. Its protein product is CASRVGRELETQYF.

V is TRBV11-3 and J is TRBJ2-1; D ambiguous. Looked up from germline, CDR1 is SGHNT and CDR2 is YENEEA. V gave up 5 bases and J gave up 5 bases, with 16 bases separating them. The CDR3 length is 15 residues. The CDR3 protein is CASSPAPRLDNEQFF. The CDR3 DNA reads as TGTGCCAGCAGCCCAGCGCCGCGGCTAGACAATGAGCAGTTCTTC.

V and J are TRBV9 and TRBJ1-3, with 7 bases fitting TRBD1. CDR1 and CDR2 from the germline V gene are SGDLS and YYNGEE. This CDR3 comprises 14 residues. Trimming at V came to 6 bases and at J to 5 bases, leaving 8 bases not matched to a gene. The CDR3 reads CASNRQGERNTIYF. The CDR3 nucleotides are TGTGCCAGCAACAGACAGGGAGAAAGAAACACCATATATTTT.

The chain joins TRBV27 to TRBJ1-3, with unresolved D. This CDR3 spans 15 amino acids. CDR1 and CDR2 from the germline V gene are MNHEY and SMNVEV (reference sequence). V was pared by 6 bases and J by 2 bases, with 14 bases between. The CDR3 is CASRAGSRAGNTIYF. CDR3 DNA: TGTGCCAGCAGGGCCGGGTCGCGGGCTGGAAACACCATATATTTT.

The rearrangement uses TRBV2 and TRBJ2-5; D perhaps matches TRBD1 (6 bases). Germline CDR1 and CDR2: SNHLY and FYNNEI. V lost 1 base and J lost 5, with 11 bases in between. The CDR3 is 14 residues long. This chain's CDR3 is CASSEGRDMETQYF. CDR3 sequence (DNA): TGTGCCAGCAGTGAAGGCCGGGACATGGAGACCCAGTACTTC.

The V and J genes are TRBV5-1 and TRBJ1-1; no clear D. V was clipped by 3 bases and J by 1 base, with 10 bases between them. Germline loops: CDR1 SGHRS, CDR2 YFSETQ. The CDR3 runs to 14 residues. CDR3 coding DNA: TGCGCCAGCAGCTCTCGCGGGAGGAACACTGAAGCTTTCTTT. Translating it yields CASSSRGRNTEAFF.

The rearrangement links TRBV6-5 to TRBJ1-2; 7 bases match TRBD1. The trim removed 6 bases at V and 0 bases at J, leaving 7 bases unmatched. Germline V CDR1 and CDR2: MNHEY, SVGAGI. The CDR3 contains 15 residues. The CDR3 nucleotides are TGTGCCAGCAGCCCCTCAGGGGGTCCTAACTATGGCTACACCTTC. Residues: CASSPSGGPNYGYTF.

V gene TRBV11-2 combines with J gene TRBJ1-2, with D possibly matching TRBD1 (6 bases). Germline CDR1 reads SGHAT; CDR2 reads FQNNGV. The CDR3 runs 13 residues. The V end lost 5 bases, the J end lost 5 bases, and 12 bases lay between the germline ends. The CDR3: CASSKGHLYGYTF. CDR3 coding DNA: TGTGCCAGCAGCAAGGGACATTTATATGGCTACACCTTC.

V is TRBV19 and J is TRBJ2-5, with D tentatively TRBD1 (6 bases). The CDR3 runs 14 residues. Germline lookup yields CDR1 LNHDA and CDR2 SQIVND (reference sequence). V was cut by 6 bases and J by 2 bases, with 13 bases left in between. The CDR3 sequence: CASRNLDRQETQYF. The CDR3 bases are TGTGCCAGTAGGAATTTGGACAGACAAGAGACCCAGTACTTC.

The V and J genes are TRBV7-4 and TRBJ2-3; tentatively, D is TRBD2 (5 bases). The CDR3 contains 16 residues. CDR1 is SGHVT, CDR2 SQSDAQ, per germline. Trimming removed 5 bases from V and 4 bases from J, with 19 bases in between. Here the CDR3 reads CASSQPSLLNADTQYF. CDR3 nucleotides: TGTGCCAGCAGCCAACCTAGCCTACTAAACGCAGATACGCAGTATTTT. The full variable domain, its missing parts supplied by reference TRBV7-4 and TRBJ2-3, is GAGVSQSPRYKVAKRGRDVALRCDSISGHVTLYWYRQTLGQGSEVLTYSQSDAQRDKSGRPSGRFSAERPERSVSTLKIQRTEQGDSAVYLCASSQPSLLNADTQYFGPGTRLTVL.

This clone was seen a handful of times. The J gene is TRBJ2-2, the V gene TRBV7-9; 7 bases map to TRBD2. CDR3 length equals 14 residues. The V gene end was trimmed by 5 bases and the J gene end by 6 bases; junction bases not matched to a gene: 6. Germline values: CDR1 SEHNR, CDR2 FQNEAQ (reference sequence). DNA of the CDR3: TGTGCCAGCAGCCCCCGGGGGGAGGCCGGGGAGCTGTTTTTT. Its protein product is CASSPRGEAGELFF.

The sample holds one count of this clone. The CDR3 nucleotides read TGTGCCAGCAGCCCCGGGACAGGGGTTACTGAAGCTTTCTTT. As protein: CASSPGTGVTEAFF. This sequence joins TRBV9 and TRBJ1-1; the match to TRBD1 covers 10 bases. The CDR3 consists of 14 residues. CDR1 SGDLS and CDR2 YYNGEE come from the germline V gene. J gave up 5 bases and V 4 bases, and 5 bases lay outside the gene matches.

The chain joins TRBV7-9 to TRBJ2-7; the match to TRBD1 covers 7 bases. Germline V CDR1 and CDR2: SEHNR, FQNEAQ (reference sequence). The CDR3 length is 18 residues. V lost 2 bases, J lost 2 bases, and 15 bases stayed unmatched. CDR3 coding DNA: TGTGCCAGCAGCTTATTTGGGCTGGACAGGAAAAGACCCTACGAGCAGTACTTC. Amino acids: CASSLFGLDRKRPYEQYF.

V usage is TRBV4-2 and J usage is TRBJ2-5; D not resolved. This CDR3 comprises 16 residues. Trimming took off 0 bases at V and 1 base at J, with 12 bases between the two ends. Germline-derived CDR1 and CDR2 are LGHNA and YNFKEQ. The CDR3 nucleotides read TGTGCCAGCAGCCAAGATTGGGCTAACTCCCAAGAGACCCAGTACTTC. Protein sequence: CASSQDWANSQETQYF.

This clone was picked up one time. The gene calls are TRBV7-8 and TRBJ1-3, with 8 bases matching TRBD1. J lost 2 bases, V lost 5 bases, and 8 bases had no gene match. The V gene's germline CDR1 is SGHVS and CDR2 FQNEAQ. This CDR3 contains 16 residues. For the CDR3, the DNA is TGTGCCAGCAGCCAGGGGGCCAACAGGGCTGGAAACACCATATATTTT. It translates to CASSQGANRAGNTIYF.